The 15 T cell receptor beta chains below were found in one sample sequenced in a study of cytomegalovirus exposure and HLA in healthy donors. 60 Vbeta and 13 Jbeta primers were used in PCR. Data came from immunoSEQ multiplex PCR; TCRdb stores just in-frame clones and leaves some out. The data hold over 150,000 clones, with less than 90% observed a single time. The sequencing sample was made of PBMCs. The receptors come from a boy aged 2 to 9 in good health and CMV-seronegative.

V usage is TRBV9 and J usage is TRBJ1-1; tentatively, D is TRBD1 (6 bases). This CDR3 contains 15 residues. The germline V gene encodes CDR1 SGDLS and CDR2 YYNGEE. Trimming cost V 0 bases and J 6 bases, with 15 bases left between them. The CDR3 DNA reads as TGTGCCAGCAGCGTAGGGGGGGGCGCGGCTGCTGAAGCTTTCTTT. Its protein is CASSVGGGAAAEAFF. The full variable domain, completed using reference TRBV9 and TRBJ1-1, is DSGVTQTPKHLITATGQRVTLRCSPRSGDLSVYWYQQSLDQGLQFLIQYYNGEERAKGNILERFSAQQFPDLHSELNLSSLELGDSALYFCASSVGGGAAAEAFFGQGTRLTVV.

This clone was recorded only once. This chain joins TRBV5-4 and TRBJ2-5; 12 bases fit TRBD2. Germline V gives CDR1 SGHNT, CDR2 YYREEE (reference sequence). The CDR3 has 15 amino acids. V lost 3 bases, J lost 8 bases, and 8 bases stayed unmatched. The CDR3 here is CASSSKLAGGHTQYF. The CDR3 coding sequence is TGTGCCAGCAGCTCCAAACTAGCGGGAGGCCACACCCAGTACTTC.

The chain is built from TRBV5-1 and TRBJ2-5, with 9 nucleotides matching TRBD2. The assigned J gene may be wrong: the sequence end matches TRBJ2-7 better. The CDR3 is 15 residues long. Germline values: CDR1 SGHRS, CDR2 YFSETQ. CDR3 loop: CASSLGLAGLYEQYF. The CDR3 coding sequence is TGCGCCAGCAGCTTGGGCCTAGCGGGATTGTACGAGCAGTACTTC.

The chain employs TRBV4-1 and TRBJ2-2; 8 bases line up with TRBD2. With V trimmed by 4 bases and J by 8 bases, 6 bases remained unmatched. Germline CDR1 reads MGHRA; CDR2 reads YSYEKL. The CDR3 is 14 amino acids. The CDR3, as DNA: TGCGCCAGCAGCCGAGGACTAGCTTCTGGGGAGCTGTTTTTT. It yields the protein CASSRGLASGELFF.

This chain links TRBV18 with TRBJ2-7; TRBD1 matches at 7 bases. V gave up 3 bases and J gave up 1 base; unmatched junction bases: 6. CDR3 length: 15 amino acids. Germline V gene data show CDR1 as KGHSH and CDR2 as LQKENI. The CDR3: CASSPSSQGSYEQYF. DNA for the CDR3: TGTGCCAGCTCACCTTCTTCACAGGGGTCCTACGAGCAGTACTTC.

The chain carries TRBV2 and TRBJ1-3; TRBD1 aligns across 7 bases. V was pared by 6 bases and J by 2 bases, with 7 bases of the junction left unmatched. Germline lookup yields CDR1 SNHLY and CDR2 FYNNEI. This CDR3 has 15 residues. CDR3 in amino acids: CASRTGTDAGNTIYF. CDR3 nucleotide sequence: TGTGCCAGCAGAACCGGGACAGACGCTGGAAACACCATATATTTT.

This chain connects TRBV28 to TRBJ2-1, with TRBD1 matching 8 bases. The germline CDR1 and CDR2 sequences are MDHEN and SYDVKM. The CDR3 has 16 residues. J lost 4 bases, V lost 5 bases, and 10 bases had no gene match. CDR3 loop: CASSAPGQASYNEQFF. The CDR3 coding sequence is TGTGCCAGCAGTGCTCCGGGACAGGCCTCATACAATGAGCAGTTCTTC.

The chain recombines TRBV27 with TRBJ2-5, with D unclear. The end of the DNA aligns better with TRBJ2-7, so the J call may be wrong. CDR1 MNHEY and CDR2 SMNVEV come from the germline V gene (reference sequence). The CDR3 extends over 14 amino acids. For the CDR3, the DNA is TGTGCCAGCAGTTTAGGTTCGATGGGCAACGAGCAGTACTTC. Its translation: CASSLGSMGNEQYF.

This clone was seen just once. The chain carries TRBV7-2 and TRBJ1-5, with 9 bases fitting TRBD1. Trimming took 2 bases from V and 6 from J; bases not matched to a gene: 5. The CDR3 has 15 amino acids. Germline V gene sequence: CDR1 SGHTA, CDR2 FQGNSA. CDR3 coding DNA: TGTGCCAGCAGCTTACGACAGGGGGAAAGTCAGCCCCAGCATTTT. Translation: CASSLRQGESQPQHF. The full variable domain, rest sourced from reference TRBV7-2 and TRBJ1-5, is GAGVSQSPSNKVTEKGKDVELRCDPISGHTALYWYRQSLGQGLEFLIYFQGNSAPDKSGLPSDRFSAERTGGSVSTLTIQRTQQEDSAVYLCASSLRQGESQPQHFGDGTRLSIL.

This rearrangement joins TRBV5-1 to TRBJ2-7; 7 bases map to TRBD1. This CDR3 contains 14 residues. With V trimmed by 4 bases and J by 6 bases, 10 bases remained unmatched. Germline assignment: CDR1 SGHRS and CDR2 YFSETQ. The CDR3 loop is CASSPRETGAEQYF. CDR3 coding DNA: TGCGCCAGCAGCCCACGGGAAACAGGGGCCGAGCAGTACTTC. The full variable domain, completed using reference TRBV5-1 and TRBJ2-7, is KAGVTQTPRYLIKTRGQQVTLSCSPISGHRSVSWYQQTPGQGLQFLFEYFSETQRNKGNFPGRFSGRQFSNSRSEMNVSTLELGDSALYLCASSPRETGAEQYFGPGTRLTVT.

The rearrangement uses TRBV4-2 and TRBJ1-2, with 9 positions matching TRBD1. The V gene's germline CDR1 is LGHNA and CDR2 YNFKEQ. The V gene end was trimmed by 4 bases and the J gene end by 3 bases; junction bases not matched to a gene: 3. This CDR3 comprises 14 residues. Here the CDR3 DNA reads TGTGCCAGCAGCCGGGGACAGGGCGACTATGGCTACACCTTC. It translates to CASSRGQGDYGYTF.

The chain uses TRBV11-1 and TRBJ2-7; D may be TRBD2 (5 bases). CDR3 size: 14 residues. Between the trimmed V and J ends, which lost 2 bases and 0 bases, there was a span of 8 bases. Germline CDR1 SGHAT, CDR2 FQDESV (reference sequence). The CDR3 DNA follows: TGTGCCAGCAGCTTACAACGGGGCTCCTACGAGCAGTACTTC. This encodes CASSLQRGSYEQYF.

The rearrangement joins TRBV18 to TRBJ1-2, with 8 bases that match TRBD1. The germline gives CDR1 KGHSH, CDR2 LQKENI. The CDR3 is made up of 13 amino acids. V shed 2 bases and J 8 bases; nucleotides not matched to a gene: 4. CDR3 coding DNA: TGTGCCAGCTCACCATCATCAGGGGGCGGCTACACCTTC. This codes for CASSPSSGGGYTF.

The CDR3 loop is CASSRDSFGTDTQYF. In DNA form, the CDR3 reads TGTGCCAGCAGCCGGGACTCGTTTGGCACAGATACGCAGTATTTT. The chain links TRBV4-2 to TRBJ2-3; TRBD2 might be the D (6 bases). V lost 4 bases, J lost 1 base, and 12 bases lay in between. Germline V gene data show CDR1 as LGHNA and CDR2 as YNFKEQ. The CDR3 sequence is 15 residues long.

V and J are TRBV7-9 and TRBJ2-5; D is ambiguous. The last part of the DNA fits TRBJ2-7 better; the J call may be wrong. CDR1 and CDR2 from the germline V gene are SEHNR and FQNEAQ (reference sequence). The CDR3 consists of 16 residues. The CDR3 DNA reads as TGTGCCAGCAGCCATCAAGAAGGACGAGGCTGGGGCGAGCAGTACTTC. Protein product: CASSHQEGRGWGEQYF.